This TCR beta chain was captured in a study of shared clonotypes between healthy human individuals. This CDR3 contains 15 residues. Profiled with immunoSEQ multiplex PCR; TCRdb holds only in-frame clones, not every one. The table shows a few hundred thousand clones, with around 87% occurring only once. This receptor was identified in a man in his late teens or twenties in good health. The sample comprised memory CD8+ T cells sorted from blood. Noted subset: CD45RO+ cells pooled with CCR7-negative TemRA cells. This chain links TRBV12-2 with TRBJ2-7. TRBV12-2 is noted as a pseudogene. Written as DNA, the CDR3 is TGTGCAAGTCGCCCCCGCCCTGACGCAGCCTACGAGCAGTACTTC. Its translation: CASRPRPDAAYEQYF.